A selection of T cell receptor beta chains follows, all from one sample in a study of early T cells in non-severe SARS-CoV-2 infection. TCRdb recomputed calls from the 5' RACE reads with MiXCR, one row per CDR3 protein. Found here are 45,000 to 65,000 distinct CDR3 sequences, less than 15% of them singletons; the top ten hold approximately 2.5%. Sequenced here: whole blood, sampled at baseline. The origin of the receptors is an adult who was a healthcare worker with PCR-confirmed SARS-CoV-2 infection or an uninfected control (not recorded which). Both conserved end residues are part of each CDR3. The order of the fields is D gene, J gene, V gene, clone size, CDR3 DNA, CDR3 protein. The D gene is left open where the match is weak. For some rows the clone size is stated as once, few or many, or as a class when expanded; others skip it.

d_call: -
j_call: TRBJ2-5
v_call: TRBV7-2
clone_size: -
cdr3_nt: TGTGCCAGCAGCTTAAAAGATGCATTGGTGTACTTC
cdr3_aa: CASSLKDALVYF

d_call: -
j_call: TRBJ2-7
v_call: TRBV7-9
clone_size: few
cdr3_nt: TGTGCCAGCAGCTTAGTAGGGCAGTTTTCCGGCGAGCAGTACTTC
cdr3_aa: CASSLVGQFSGEQYF

d_call: TRBD1
j_call: TRBJ1-1
v_call: TRBV7-9
clone_size: few
cdr3_nt: TGTGCCAGCAGCCAACCTGGACAGGGCACTGAAGCTTTCTTT
cdr3_aa: CASSQPGQGTEAFF

d_call: -
j_call: TRBJ2-7
v_call: TRBV7-6
clone_size: -
cdr3_nt: TGTGCCAGCAGCTTCCAGGGTGGGGAGCAGTACTTC
cdr3_aa: CASSFQGGEQYF

d_call: -
j_call: TRBJ2-7
v_call: TRBV3-1
clone_size: -
cdr3_nt: TGTGCCAGCAGCCTAGACGACGGAAGCTCCTACGAGCAGTACTTC
cdr3_aa: CASSLDDGSSYEQYF

d_call: -
j_call: TRBJ1-6
v_call: TRBV4-1
clone_size: many
cdr3_nt: TGCGCCAGCAGCCAAGATCTCGGACGGAGAAATTCACCCCTCCACTTT
cdr3_aa: CASSQDLGRRNSPLHF

d_call: -
j_call: TRBJ2-7
v_call: TRBV29-1
clone_size: few
cdr3_nt: TGCAGCGTTGGGGGGGCCTACGAGCAGTACTTC
cdr3_aa: CSVGGAYEQYF

d_call: -
j_call: TRBJ2-2
v_call: TRBV13
clone_size: medium-sized
cdr3_nt: TGTGCCAGCAGCTTTCAGGGAAACACCGGGGAGCTGTTTTTT
cdr3_aa: CASSFQGNTGELFF

d_call: -
j_call: TRBJ2-2
v_call: TRBV28
clone_size: -
cdr3_nt: TGTGCCAGCAGTCCCCCAATTAGCGCGAACACCGGGGAGCTGTTTTTT
cdr3_aa: CASSPPISANTGELFF

d_call: TRBD2
j_call: TRBJ2-7
v_call: TRBV7-9
clone_size: -
cdr3_nt: TGTGCCAGCAGCTCCTTGACTAGCGGGACTGCCGAGCAGTACTTC
cdr3_aa: CASSSLTSGTAEQYF

d_call: -
j_call: TRBJ2-4
v_call: TRBV7-9
clone_size: -
cdr3_nt: TGTGCCAGCAGCCGGACGGAGGGAGCCAAAAACATTCAGTACTTC
cdr3_aa: CASSRTEGAKNIQYF

d_call: -
j_call: TRBJ2-7
v_call: TRBV11-2
clone_size: -
cdr3_nt: TGTGCCAGCAGCTCCCCCACCCCGGGACACTACTCCTACGAGCAGTACTTC
cdr3_aa: CASSSPTPGHYSYEQYF

d_call: TRBD1
j_call: TRBJ1-3
v_call: TRBV7-2
clone_size: many
cdr3_nt: TGTGCCAGCAGCTTCTTGGACAGGGTAGATCGCACCATATATTTT
cdr3_aa: CASSFLDRVDRTIYF

d_call: TRBD1
j_call: TRBJ2-1
v_call: TRBV6-5
clone_size: -
cdr3_nt: TGTGCCAGCAGAGAAAGACAGGGGTACGGCAATGAGCAGTTCTTC
cdr3_aa: CASRERQGYGNEQFF

d_call: -
j_call: TRBJ2-7
v_call: TRBV4-3
clone_size: few
cdr3_nt: TGCGCCAGCAGCCAAGAGCCGGGAGCGGGCTACGAGCAGTACTTC
cdr3_aa: CASSQEPGAGYEQYF

d_call: -
j_call: TRBJ1-2
v_call: TRBV28
clone_size: -
cdr3_nt: TGTGCCAGCAGCCCACGACAAGCTGGCTACACCTTC
cdr3_aa: CASSPRQAGYTF

d_call: -
j_call: TRBJ2-5
v_call: TRBV4-1
clone_size: -
cdr3_nt: TGCGCCAGCAGCCAAGGGGGTCTTCAAGAGACCCAGTACTTC
cdr3_aa: CASSQGGLQETQYF

d_call: -
j_call: TRBJ2-5
v_call: TRBV7-9
clone_size: many
cdr3_nt: TGTGCCAGCAGCTTGATCCGGACCATTAAAGAGACCCAGTACTTC
cdr3_aa: CASSLIRTIKETQYF

d_call: -
j_call: TRBJ2-6
v_call: TRBV6-2/TRBV6-3
clone_size: -
cdr3_nt: TGTGCCAGCAGCCCTGGACATAATAGGAACGTCCTGACTTTC
cdr3_aa: CASSPGHNRNVLTF

d_call: -
j_call: TRBJ2-3
v_call: TRBV7-2
clone_size: -
cdr3_nt: TGTGCCAGCAGCCCTGGCCCGGTAGATACGCAGTATTTT
cdr3_aa: CASSPGPVDTQYF

d_call: -
j_call: TRBJ2-7
v_call: TRBV27
clone_size: many
cdr3_nt: TGTGCCAGCAGTTTACGTTTAGCGAACGAGCAGTACTTC
cdr3_aa: CASSLRLANEQYF

d_call: -
j_call: TRBJ1-1
v_call: TRBV7-9
clone_size: -
cdr3_nt: TGTGCCAGCAGCTTAGCAGGCAAAGGAGAGGCTTTCTTT
cdr3_aa: CASSLAGKGEAFF

d_call: -
j_call: TRBJ1-2
v_call: TRBV28
clone_size: many
cdr3_nt: TGTGCCAGCACCTCCGGGGAAGACAGGCCCTATGGCTACACCTTC
cdr3_aa: CASTSGEDRPYGYTF

d_call: -
j_call: TRBJ2-1
v_call: TRBV12-3/TRBV12-4
clone_size: -
cdr3_nt: TGTGCCAGCAGCCCCACAAACAGGGCTTCCAATGAGCAGTTCTTC
cdr3_aa: CASSPTNRASNEQFF

d_call: TRBD2
j_call: TRBJ2-3
v_call: TRBV7-9
clone_size: many
cdr3_nt: TGTGCCAGCAGCTTAGCGGTCCGATTGGGACTAAGCACAGATACGCAGTATTTT
cdr3_aa: CASSLAVRLGLSTDTQYF

d_call: -
j_call: TRBJ2-7
v_call: TRBV28
clone_size: many
cdr3_nt: TGTGCCAGCAGCACGGGCCGACGGGAGCAGTACTTC
cdr3_aa: CASSTGRREQYF

d_call: -
j_call: TRBJ1-1
v_call: TRBV20-1
clone_size: -
cdr3_nt: TGCAGTGGAGGGTTGGGGGGCAGTGAAGCTTTCTTT
cdr3_aa: CSGGLGGSEAFF

d_call: TRBD1
j_call: TRBJ1-6
v_call: TRBV7-2
clone_size: few
cdr3_nt: TGTGCCAGCAGCTCACAGGGGGACAGGGGTTCACCCCTCCACTTT
cdr3_aa: CASSSQGDRGSPLHF

d_call: TRBD1
j_call: TRBJ1-2
v_call: TRBV5-1
clone_size: -
cdr3_nt: TGCGCCAGCAGCCTAGGACAGGGCTGGTACACCTTC
cdr3_aa: CASSLGQGWYTF

d_call: -
j_call: TRBJ2-2
v_call: TRBV7-3
clone_size: -
cdr3_nt: TGTGCCAGCAGCTTAGGAGGGGGGCGAAACACCGGGGAGCTGTTTTTT
cdr3_aa: CASSLGGGRNTGELFF

d_call: TRBD1
j_call: TRBJ1-2
v_call: TRBV5-1
clone_size: -
cdr3_nt: TGCGCCAGCAGCCGTAATACAGGGGAAAAGAGCTGCTACACCTTC
cdr3_aa: CASSRNTGEKSCYTF

d_call: TRBD2
j_call: TRBJ2-5
v_call: TRBV11-2
clone_size: many
cdr3_nt: TGTGCCAGCAGCTTAGCTACGGGACTAGCGGGAGGACGCCAGTACTTC
cdr3_aa: CASSLATGLAGGRQYF

d_call: -
j_call: TRBJ2-1
v_call: TRBV7-2
clone_size: many
cdr3_nt: TGTGCCAGCAGCTTAGGGCGTGAGCAGTTCTTC
cdr3_aa: CASSLGREQFF

d_call: -
j_call: TRBJ1-3
v_call: TRBV10-2
clone_size: few
cdr3_nt: TGCGCCAGCAGTGAGCAGGGTCAAAACACCATATATTTT
cdr3_aa: CASSEQGQNTIYF

d_call: -
j_call: TRBJ1-6
v_call: TRBV16
clone_size: -
cdr3_nt: TGTGCCAGCAGCCACTCAACGGACAGTTATAATTCACCCCTCCACTTT
cdr3_aa: CASSHSTDSYNSPLHF

d_call: -
j_call: TRBJ2-7
v_call: TRBV11-2
clone_size: -
cdr3_nt: TGTGCCAGCAGCTTAGCGGGAAGCTCCTACGAGCAGTACTTC
cdr3_aa: CASSLAGSSYEQYF

d_call: -
j_call: TRBJ2-7
v_call: TRBV28
clone_size: few
cdr3_nt: TGTGCCAGCAGTTTGACACATTCCTTCATAGAGCAGTACTTC
cdr3_aa: CASSLTHSFIEQYF

d_call: -
j_call: TRBJ2-7
v_call: TRBV11-2
clone_size: many
cdr3_nt: TGTGCCAGCAGCGGGGGACTGCGCTCCTACGAGCAGTACTTC
cdr3_aa: CASSGGLRSYEQYF

d_call: TRBD2
j_call: TRBJ2-3
v_call: TRBV6-6
clone_size: -
cdr3_nt: TGTGCCAGCAGCGCCGGACTAGCGGGAGGGCCCGATACGCAGTATTTT
cdr3_aa: CASSAGLAGGPDTQYF

d_call: -
j_call: TRBJ2-2
v_call: TRBV5-4
clone_size: -
cdr3_nt: TGTGCCAGCAGCTTGCAAGATTACACCGGGGAGCTGTTTTTT
cdr3_aa: CASSLQDYTGELFF

d_call: TRBD1
j_call: TRBJ2-5
v_call: TRBV6-6
clone_size: -
cdr3_nt: TGTGCCAGTTCAGGGGGCCAAGAGACCCAGTACTTC
cdr3_aa: CASSGGQETQYF

d_call: TRBD2
j_call: TRBJ2-3
v_call: TRBV20-1
clone_size: -
cdr3_nt: TGCAGTGCGACCACACTAGCGACCAGCACAGATACGCAGTATTTT
cdr3_aa: CSATTLATSTDTQYF

d_call: TRBD2
j_call: TRBJ2-7
v_call: TRBV28
clone_size: few
cdr3_nt: TGTGCCAGCAGTGACTTAGCGGGAGGTTCCCACGAGCAGTACTTC
cdr3_aa: CASSDLAGGSHEQYF

d_call: TRBD2
j_call: TRBJ2-1
v_call: TRBV7-3
clone_size: many
cdr3_nt: TGTGCCAGCAGCCTCCGGACTAGCGGAAAACCCCCCTACAATGAGCAGTTCTTC
cdr3_aa: CASSLRTSGKPPYNEQFF

d_call: -
j_call: TRBJ1-1
v_call: TRBV12-3/TRBV12-4
clone_size: few
cdr3_nt: TGTGCCAGCAGTTTTGGGGAATTCACTGAAGCTTTCTTT
cdr3_aa: CASSFGEFTEAFF

d_call: TRBD1
j_call: TRBJ2-1
v_call: TRBV12-3/TRBV12-4
clone_size: -
cdr3_nt: TGTGCCAGCGCCGGGACAGGGTCCTACAATGAGCAGTTCTTC
cdr3_aa: CASAGTGSYNEQFF

d_call: TRBD1
j_call: TRBJ1-1
v_call: TRBV27
clone_size: -
cdr3_nt: TGTGCCAGCAGTTCAGGACGGACAGGGCAAGCTTTCTTT
cdr3_aa: CASSSGRTGQAFF

d_call: -
j_call: TRBJ1-5
v_call: TRBV5-5
clone_size: few
cdr3_nt: TGTGCCAGCAGCTTGGACAGGATTCGCAATCAGCCCCAGCATTTT
cdr3_aa: CASSLDRIRNQPQHF

d_call: -
j_call: TRBJ2-5
v_call: TRBV4-2
clone_size: -
cdr3_nt: TGTGCCAGCAGCCAAGAAGGACCAGGGAGAGAGACCCAGTACTTC
cdr3_aa: CASSQEGPGRETQYF

d_call: TRBD2
j_call: TRBJ2-2
v_call: TRBV7-2
clone_size: -
cdr3_nt: TGTGCCAGCAGCCCAGGGGGTGGACTAGCGGGAGCCGGGGAGCTGTTTTTT
cdr3_aa: CASSPGGGLAGAGELFF

d_call: -
j_call: TRBJ2-1
v_call: TRBV2
clone_size: -
cdr3_nt: TGTGCCAGCAAGTATCAGGACTCCTCCTACAATGAGCAGTTCTTC
cdr3_aa: CASKYQDSSYNEQFF

d_call: -
j_call: TRBJ1-1
v_call: TRBV29-1
clone_size: -
cdr3_nt: TGCAGCGTTGCTTCGGGACCAGAAGCTTTCTTT
cdr3_aa: CSVASGPEAFF

d_call: -
j_call: TRBJ2-3
v_call: TRBV18
clone_size: -
cdr3_nt: TGTGCCAGCTCAACTCGAAGGGACACAGATACGCAGTATTTT
cdr3_aa: CASSTRRDTDTQYF

d_call: TRBD2
j_call: TRBJ2-5
v_call: TRBV7-8
clone_size: few
cdr3_nt: TGTGCCAGCAGCACTCGAAGGGCGGGAGGGAAAGAGACCCAGTACTTC
cdr3_aa: CASSTRRAGGKETQYF